This is a list of T cell receptor beta chains from one sample in a study of blood T cells in healthy people across ages. TCRdb re-derived calls from the 5' RACE reads in MiXCR, one entry per CDR3 protein. The profile covers about 620,000 distinct CDR3 sequences, with roughly half appearing a single time and approximately 15% taken by the ten largest. What was sequenced was blood. These receptors were collected from a woman at least 80 years old in good health. The CDR3 runs from the conserved cysteine through the conserved F or W. A D gene is named only where the DNA matches it firmly. A clone size is listed for some rows: how often the clone was seen (once, few, many), or a class if it is expanded.

j_gene: TRBJ2-7; abundance: many; d_gene: .; v_gene: TRBV28; CDR3nt: TGTGCCAGCAGACTCCCCTGGGGCGAGCAGTACTTC; CDR3aa: CASRLPWGEQYF
j_gene: TRBJ1-2; abundance: .; d_gene: .; v_gene: TRBV7-9; CDR3nt: TGTGCCAGCGAGGACAATAACTATGGCTACACCTTC; CDR3aa: CASEDNNYGYTF
j_gene: TRBJ1-2; abundance: once; d_gene: TRBD1; v_gene: TRBV3-1; CDR3nt: TGTGCCAGCAGCCAAGTGTACAGGGGGACGTTAAGGCATGGCTACACCTTC; CDR3aa: CASSQVYRGTLRHGYTF
j_gene: TRBJ2-5; abundance: many; d_gene: .; v_gene: TRBV25-1; CDR3nt: TGTGCCAGCAGTGAATCGGGACTCCCAGAGACCCAGTACTTC; CDR3aa: CASSESGLPETQYF
j_gene: TRBJ1-4; abundance: .; d_gene: .; v_gene: TRBV4-3; CDR3nt: TGCGCCAGCAGCGGGGACCCCACGAGGACTAATGAAGAACTGTTTTTT; CDR3aa: CASSGDPTRTNEELFF
j_gene: TRBJ2-2; abundance: .; d_gene: .; v_gene: TRBV3-1; CDR3nt: TGTGCCAGCAGCAAGCAGCAGAACACCGGGGAGCTGTTTTTT; CDR3aa: CASSKQQNTGELFF
j_gene: TRBJ2-7; abundance: many; d_gene: TRBD2; v_gene: TRBV10-3; CDR3nt: TGTGCCATCAGTGGGACTAGCGGGAGCGAGCAGTACTTC; CDR3aa: CAISGTSGSEQYF
j_gene: TRBJ2-5; abundance: many; d_gene: TRBD2; v_gene: TRBV6-6; CDR3nt: TGTGCCAGCAAAGTTTCGGGAGGGACGGAGACCCAGTACTTC; CDR3aa: CASKVSGGTETQYF
j_gene: TRBJ2-2; abundance: few; d_gene: .; v_gene: TRBV20-1; CDR3nt: TGCAGTGCTGCAGACGCGAACACCGGGGAGCTGTTTTTT; CDR3aa: CSAADANTGELFF
j_gene: TRBJ1-5; abundance: .; d_gene: .; v_gene: TRBV4-3; CDR3nt: TGCGCCAGCAGCCAAGATCCCCAACAGGGATCCAATCAGCCCCAGCATTTT; CDR3aa: CASSQDPQQGSNQPQHF
j_gene: TRBJ2-3; abundance: .; d_gene: .; v_gene: TRBV12-3/TRBV12-4; CDR3nt: TGTGCCAGCAACGGAGTGAGAGCAGATATGCAGTATTTT; CDR3aa: CASNGVRADMQYF
j_gene: TRBJ1-2; abundance: .; d_gene: TRBD1; v_gene: TRBV20-1; CDR3nt: TGCAGTGCTATCCCCGGGACAGGGATGACGGGTGGCTACACCTTC; CDR3aa: CSAIPGTGMTGGYTF
j_gene: TRBJ2-5; abundance: .; d_gene: .; v_gene: TRBV2; CDR3nt: TGTGCCAGCAGTGAATCGGGCGTACGGCCTATAGGGTCGCAGTACTTC; CDR3aa: CASSESGVRPIGSQYF
j_gene: TRBJ1-5; abundance: .; d_gene: .; v_gene: TRBV20-1; CDR3nt: TGCAGTGCTTTCCCCGAGGAGGATCAGCCCCAGCATTTT; CDR3aa: CSAFPEEDQPQHF
j_gene: TRBJ2-7; abundance: once; d_gene: TRBD2; v_gene: TRBV20-1; CDR3nt: TGCAGTGCTAGAGAGCGGGGGAGGAGCTACGAGCAGTACTTC; CDR3aa: CSARERGRSYEQYF
j_gene: TRBJ2-1; abundance: .; d_gene: TRBD2; v_gene: TRBV11-2; CDR3nt: TGTGCCAGCAGCTCAGCACGATTAGCGGGAGTAGCGTTCTTC; CDR3aa: CASSSARLAGVAFF
j_gene: TRBJ2-5; abundance: many; d_gene: .; v_gene: TRBV29-1; CDR3nt: TGCAGCGTTGGGGCGCCAAATCGAGAGACCCAGTACTTC; CDR3aa: CSVGAPNRETQYF
j_gene: TRBJ2-3; abundance: many; d_gene: .; v_gene: TRBV7-2; CDR3nt: TGTGCCAGCAGCTTAGCGGGCAGTAGAGATACGCAGTATTTT; CDR3aa: CASSLAGSRDTQYF
j_gene: TRBJ1-6; abundance: .; d_gene: .; v_gene: TRBV12-3/TRBV12-4; CDR3nt: TGTGCCAGCAGACTGAGCGGGGCCATGGATAATTCACCCCTCCACTTT; CDR3aa: CASRLSGAMDNSPLHF
j_gene: TRBJ1-3; abundance: .; d_gene: TRBD1; v_gene: TRBV7-3; CDR3nt: TGTGCCAGCAGCTCAACAGGGGACCTCTCTGGAAACACCATATATTTT; CDR3aa: CASSSTGDLSGNTIYF
j_gene: TRBJ2-1; abundance: .; d_gene: .; v_gene: TRBV7-9; CDR3nt: TGTGCCAGCAGCGCCGCACAGGGTGGAAATGAGCAGTTCTTC; CDR3aa: CASSAAQGGNEQFF
j_gene: TRBJ2-3; abundance: .; d_gene: .; v_gene: TRBV4-1; CDR3nt: TGCGCCAGCAGCCAACGAGCCAGCGGATACACAGATACGCAGTATTTT; CDR3aa: CASSQRASGYTDTQYF
j_gene: TRBJ2-1; abundance: .; d_gene: TRBD2; v_gene: TRBV7-9; CDR3nt: TGTGCCAGCAGCCCCATAGGACTAGCGGGGCTTTACAATGAGCAGTTCTTC; CDR3aa: CASSPIGLAGLYNEQFF
j_gene: TRBJ2-1; abundance: .; d_gene: .; v_gene: TRBV7-8; CDR3nt: TGTGCCAGCAGCCCCGGGACCATGGGGTTCTTC; CDR3aa: CASSPGTMGFF
j_gene: TRBJ2-7; abundance: .; d_gene: .; v_gene: TRBV6-2/TRBV6-3; CDR3nt: TGTGCCAGCAGTTACGAGTGGGGAGAGCAGTACTTC; CDR3aa: CASSYEWGEQYF
j_gene: TRBJ2-2; abundance: .; d_gene: .; v_gene: TRBV5-1; CDR3nt: TGCGCCAACAGCTTGTTCTGGACGACGAACACCGGGGAGCTGTTTTTT; CDR3aa: CANSLFWTTNTGELFF
j_gene: TRBJ1-2; abundance: .; d_gene: .; v_gene: TRBV20-1; CDR3nt: TGCAGTGCTAGAGTTTCAGGAGTCGTCCTTAACTATGGCTACACCTTC; CDR3aa: CSARVSGVVLNYGYTF
j_gene: TRBJ1-5; abundance: .; d_gene: .; v_gene: TRBV6-2/TRBV6-3; CDR3nt: TGTGCCAGCAGTTACTCTCTGGGGGCAGGGTGGAATCAGCCCCAGCATTTT; CDR3aa: CASSYSLGAGWNQPQHF
j_gene: TRBJ1-4; abundance: many; d_gene: TRBD1; v_gene: TRBV5-5; CDR3nt: TGTGCCAGCAGCTCCTGGACAGGGTTAAATGAAAAACTGTTTTTT; CDR3aa: CASSSWTGLNEKLFF
j_gene: TRBJ2-1; abundance: .; d_gene: TRBD1; v_gene: TRBV14; CDR3nt: TGTGCCAGCAGCCAGAAGACAGGGCCAAATGAGCAGTTCTTC; CDR3aa: CASSQKTGPNEQFF
j_gene: TRBJ2-7; abundance: .; d_gene: .; v_gene: TRBV28; CDR3nt: TGTGCCAGCAGCTCAAGCACTCGGGGCGCCCAGTACTTC; CDR3aa: CASSSSTRGAQYF
j_gene: TRBJ2-7; abundance: many; d_gene: .; v_gene: TRBV13; CDR3nt: TGTGCCAGCAGTTCCTCGGGCGAGCAGTACTTC; CDR3aa: CASSSSGEQYF
j_gene: TRBJ2-3; abundance: many; d_gene: TRBD1; v_gene: TRBV28; CDR3nt: TGTGCCAGCGCCCCGACAGGGGAGGAGGTAGGAGATACGCAGTATTTT; CDR3aa: CASAPTGEEVGDTQYF
j_gene: TRBJ1-2; abundance: many; d_gene: .; v_gene: TRBV28; CDR3nt: TGTGCCAGTTTCTGGACGGACAGAAGAGGGTATGGCTACACCTTC; CDR3aa: CASFWTDRRGYGYTF
j_gene: TRBJ2-1; abundance: .; d_gene: .; v_gene: TRBV12-3/TRBV12-4; CDR3nt: TGTGCCAGCAGTTTAGGTCTGCCACAGCAGTTCTTC; CDR3aa: CASSLGLPQQFF
j_gene: TRBJ1-1; abundance: .; d_gene: .; v_gene: TRBV7-2; CDR3nt: TGTGCCAGCAGCTTCGGACAGACGAACACTGAAGCTTTCTTT; CDR3aa: CASSFGQTNTEAFF
j_gene: TRBJ2-1; abundance: once; d_gene: .; v_gene: TRBV30; CDR3nt: TGTGCCTGGAGTAGACCAGCGGGCTACAATGAGCAGTTCTTC; CDR3aa: CAWSRPAGYNEQFF
j_gene: TRBJ2-7; abundance: .; d_gene: TRBD1; v_gene: TRBV25-1; CDR3nt: TGTGCCAGCAGGGCAACAGGGGCCTGGGGCGAGCAGTACTTC; CDR3aa: CASRATGAWGEQYF
j_gene: TRBJ1-6; abundance: .; d_gene: .; v_gene: TRBV6-5; CDR3nt: TGTGCCAGCAGTTACGGAGCGGGGACTTCACCCCTCCACTTT; CDR3aa: CASSYGAGTSPLHF
j_gene: TRBJ1-2; abundance: .; d_gene: .; v_gene: TRBV14; CDR3nt: TGTGCCAGCAGCCAAGACTACGGTGGCTACACCTTC; CDR3aa: CASSQDYGGYTF
j_gene: TRBJ2-1; abundance: many; d_gene: .; v_gene: TRBV5-1; CDR3nt: TGCGCCAGCAGCTCCCACCCTTTACAGGGATTCGCTTACAATGAGCAGTTCTTC; CDR3aa: CASSSHPLQGFAYNEQFF
j_gene: TRBJ2-1; abundance: .; d_gene: TRBD2; v_gene: TRBV20-1; CDR3nt: TGCAGTGCTAGGGGCGCTAGCGGGGACAATGAGCAGTTCTTC; CDR3aa: CSARGASGDNEQFF
j_gene: TRBJ2-1; abundance: many; d_gene: .; v_gene: TRBV3-1; CDR3nt: TGTGCCAGCAGCCCATCATGGGCCCTAAGGGGTAATGAGCAGTTCTTC; CDR3aa: CASSPSWALRGNEQFF
j_gene: TRBJ2-7; abundance: .; d_gene: TRBD1; v_gene: TRBV19; CDR3nt: TGTGCCAGTAGCAAGGACAGGTACGAGCAGTACTTC; CDR3aa: CASSKDRYEQYF
j_gene: TRBJ2-7; abundance: .; d_gene: .; v_gene: TRBV20-1; CDR3nt: TGCAGTGCTAGGTGGCACTCTACCTACGAGCAGTACTTC; CDR3aa: CSARWHSTYEQYF
j_gene: TRBJ1-2; abundance: .; d_gene: TRBD1; v_gene: TRBV6-5; CDR3nt: TGTGCCAGCACTCAGGGGGGAGTCTATGGCTACACCTTC; CDR3aa: CASTQGGVYGYTF
j_gene: TRBJ2-1; abundance: .; d_gene: .; v_gene: TRBV2; CDR3nt: TGTGCCAGCAGTGAACAGGGAGGCGCCTACAATGAGCAGTTCTTC; CDR3aa: CASSEQGGAYNEQFF